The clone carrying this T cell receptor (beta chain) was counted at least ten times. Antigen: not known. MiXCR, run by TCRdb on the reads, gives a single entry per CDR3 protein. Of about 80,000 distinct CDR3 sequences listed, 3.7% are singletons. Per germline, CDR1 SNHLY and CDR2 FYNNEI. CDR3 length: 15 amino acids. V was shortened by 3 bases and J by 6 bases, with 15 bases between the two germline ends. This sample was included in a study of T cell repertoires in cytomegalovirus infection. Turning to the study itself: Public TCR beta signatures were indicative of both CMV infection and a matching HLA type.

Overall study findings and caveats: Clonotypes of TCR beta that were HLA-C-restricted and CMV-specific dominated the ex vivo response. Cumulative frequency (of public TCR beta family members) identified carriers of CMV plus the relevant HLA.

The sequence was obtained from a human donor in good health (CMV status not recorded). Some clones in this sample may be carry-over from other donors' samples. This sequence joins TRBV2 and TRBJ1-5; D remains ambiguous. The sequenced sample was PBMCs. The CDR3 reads CASSEARLGSQPQHF. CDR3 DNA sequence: TGTGCCAGCAGTGAGGCCCGGTTGGGCAGTCAGCCCCAGCATTTT.